This entry lists 6 T cell receptor beta chains sequenced from one sample in a study of blood T cell repertoires in COVID-19. Using immunoSEQ multiplex PCR, the repertoire was profiled, and TCRdb retains in-frame clones only, with some absent. The table has roughly 290,000 clones, around nine tenths seen once; the top ten hold about 0.8%. The sequenced sample was peripheral blood. The receptors were gathered from a man aged 25-45 years with acute or convalescent COVID-19.

CDR3 residues: CASRRSGGALDTQYF. CDR3 DNA sequence: TGTGCCAGCAGGCGATCCGGGGGGGCTTTAGATACGCAGTATTTT. The gene calls are TRBV6-5 and TRBJ2-3; TRBD2 agrees at 8 bases. The germline CDR1 and CDR2 sequences are MNHEY and SVGAGI. The CDR3 runs to 15 residues. Trimming took 6 bases from V and 5 from J; bases not matched to a gene: 10.

This chain links TRBV30 with TRBJ1-1; tentatively, D is TRBD1 (6 bases). CDR1 is GTSNPN, CDR2 SVGIG, per germline (reference sequence). This CDR3 comprises 13 residues. V lost 5 bases and J 1 base, leaving 11 bases between the germline ends. The CDR3 protein is CAWAVTGNTEAFF. CDR3 coding DNA: TGTGCCTGGGCGGTGACAGGGAACACTGAAGCTTTCTTT. Variable domain in full (rest from reference TRBV30 and TRBJ1-1): SQTIHQWPATLVQPVGSPLSLECTVEGTSNPNLYWYRQAAGRGLQLLFYSVGIGQISSEVPQNLSASRPQDRQFILSSKKLLLSDSGFYLCAWAVTGNTEAFFGQGTRLTVV.

This sequence joins TRBV5-4 and TRBJ1-1; D unclear. The germline V and J ends were trimmed by 5 bases and 1 base, with 15 bases remaining between them. The CDR3 extends over 15 amino acids. Germline V gene sequence: CDR1 SGHNT, CDR2 YYREEE (reference sequence). Written as DNA, the CDR3 is TGTGCCAGCAGTTCAGAACGGGCGGGGAACACTGAAGCTTTCTTT. Its protein is CASSSERAGNTEAFF.

CDR3: CASSLELARRDTQYF. CDR3 bases: TGCGCCAGCAGCTTGGAATTGGCTAGACGAGATACGCAGTATTTT. The chain joins TRBV5-1 to TRBJ2-3; no clear D gene. Trimming shortened V by 0 bases and J by 5 bases, and 13 bases separated the two germline ends. CDR1 SGHRS and CDR2 YFSETQ come from the germline V gene. This CDR3 is built from 15 residues.

In its sample, this clone was seen a few times. This rearrangement joins TRBV6-5 to TRBJ1-5; TRBD1 agrees at 10 bases. J was trimmed by 7 bases and V by 8 bases; bases with no gene match: 8. This CDR3 is 14 amino acids long. Germline CDR1 and CDR2: MNHEY and SVGAGI. Written as DNA, the CDR3 is TGTGCCAGCGGGGGACAGGGGCAGGGGCAGCCCCAGCATTTT. It specifies CASGGQGQGQPQHF.

This chain joins TRBV7-8 and TRBJ1-2; possible D gene TRBD1, 6 bases. Trimming removed 4 bases at V and 3 bases at J, with 6 bases between. The CDR3 totals 12 residues. CDR1 is SGHVS, CDR2 FQNEAQ, per germline. In DNA, the CDR3 is TGTGCCAGCAGCTCAGGGGACTATGGCTACACCTTC. Translating gives CASSSGDYGYTF.